Described below is a single T cell receptor (beta chain) sequence and its context. The data belong to a study of low-dose radiotherapy and immunotherapy resistance in tumors. Whole-study context: Cohort 1 was treated with 0.5 Gy per fraction at 2-week intervals, amounting to 6.5 Gy overall. Doses delivered to Cohort 2 were 1 Gy per fraction every two weeks, amounting to 13 Gy over 26 weeks.

Between the trimmed V and J ends, which lost 8 bases and 9 bases, there was a span of 14 bases. The CDR3 has 12 residues. The V gene's germline CDR1 is MNHEY and CDR2 SVGEGT. cDNA synthesis used a TRAV/TRBV-specific primer set for both chains. Both a constant-region primer and a V-primer adapter served to amplify TCRs across around 20 PCR cycles. TCRdb called the reads again in MiXCR, with one record for every CDR3 protein. This table holds approximately 45,000 distinct CDR3 sequences, around 25% found once. The time point was: after trial treatment. Specified treatment: LDRT plus nivolumab, ipilimumab, low-dose cyclophosphamide and aspirin (RACIN trial). Eligibility criteria specified advanced solid malignancies devoid of tumor-infiltrating lymphocytes.

The receptor's source is a male donor with prostate cancer. The gene calls are TRBV6-2 or TRBV6-3 and TRBJ2-1; a weak D match, TRBD1 (6 bases). Sequenced material: PBMCs, taken after low-dose radiotherapy plus immunotherapy. The CDR3 nucleotides read TGTGCCAGCTGTCGGCAGGGGACTGAGCAGTTCTTC. It yields the protein CASCRQGTEQFF.